The text below deals with one TCR beta chain. The assay was immunoSEQ multiplex PCR, and TCRdb's table has in-frame clones only and misses some. This sample has tens of thousands of clones; 91% occur once, and the top ten carry around 1.7%. This sample stems from a study of T cell changes during pregnancy in multiple sclerosis. The CDR3 contains 15 residues. With 3 bases clipped from V and 0 bases from J, the junction kept 1 base outside the gene matches. The germline gives CDR1 SGHDT, CDR2 YYEEEE. The TCR was taken from a female donor in good health, enrolled as a control in a pregnancy study. The source was peripheral blood, collected after pregnancy. J is TRBJ2-2 and V is TRBV5-6, with 8 bases that match TRBD1. Here the CDR3 reads CASSSTGANTGELFF. The CDR3 coding sequence is TGTGCCAGCAGCTCGACAGGGGCGAACACCGGGGAGCTGTTTTTT.